This TCR beta chain was recovered during a study of cytomegalovirus exposure and HLA in healthy donors. PCR involved 60 Vbeta and 13 Jbeta primers. Profiled with immunoSEQ multiplex PCR; TCRdb holds only in-frame clones, not every one. There are 110,000 or so clones in the sample; around 70% occur only once, and roughly 4.2% lies in the top ten. CDR1 SGHAT and CDR2 FQNNGV come from the germline V gene. Trimming pared 4 bases from V and 2 bases from J, leaving 12 bases between. The CDR3 extends over 14 amino acids. Regarding this clone: As yet, its antigen is unknown.

Study-level results: In a later analysis, HLA-C alleles had the fewest associated TCRs, DRB1 alleles the most. After further analysis at a later stage, 15,000 to 20,000 TCR beta sequences were associated with HLA alleles at 0.05 false discovery rate. A later analysis showed HLA-associated TCR beta chains outstripping equally common others in clonal expansion. The study designated 150 or so TCR beta chains cytomegalovirus-associated.

The chain employs TRBV11-2 and TRBJ2-7, with D unresolved. Sequenced material: PBMCs. The clonotype was recovered from a woman aged 40 to 50 in good health and CMV-seropositive. The CDR3 DNA reads as TGTGCCAGCAGCTCTTATACCGCGGCCTACGAGCAGTACTTC. It specifies CASSSYTAAYEQYF.